This TCR beta chain was recovered during a study of beta chain features in type 1 diabetes. With 4 bases clipped from V and 4 bases from J, the junction kept 10 bases outside the gene matches. The CDR3 covers 16 residues. CDR1 and CDR2 from the germline V gene are SGHNT and YENEEA. As every portion of the isolated RNA was reverse transcribed, the sequencing read expressed TCRB transcripts. Only in-frame clones appear in the TCRdb table, and some are missing; sequencing was by immunoSEQ multiplex PCR. The sample has some 370,000 clones, over 9% seen once; the top ten hold about 0.64%. Regarding the study as a whole: Shortening of TCRB CDR3s, moderate but significant, appeared in all four CD4+ subsets of Type 1 diabetes patients. PCR might pick shorter templates more often, in the same way for patients and controls.

In the case of this clone: The antigen is unknown.

The clonotype was recovered from a man aged 25-40 years with type 1 diabetes. The sample was central memory CD4+ T cells from blood. The chain joins TRBV11-3 to TRBJ2-3, with TRBD1 matching 8 bases. The CDR3 reads CASSYSTGDSADTQYF. Here the CDR3 DNA reads TGTGCCAGCAGCTACTCGACAGGGGATAGCGCAGATACGCAGTATTTT.